This TCR beta chain emerged from a study of response to subunit inactivated influenza vaccine. Germline CDR1 reads LNHNV; CDR2 reads YYDKDF (reference sequence). Between the trimmed V and J ends, which lost 1 base and 5 bases, there was a span of 11 bases. CDR3 length: 14 amino acids. TCRdb recomputed calls from the RT-PCR reads with MiXCR, one row per CDR3 protein. The repertoire holds more than 550,000 distinct CDR3 sequences, around 11% seen once, with approximately 11% in the top ten. This clonotype showed up many times. These data also featured in a second study, about T cells expressing NK-cell markers. As reported in that work: Making the TCR beta cDNA relied on 5'RACE template switching with UMIs. According to the study, TCR beta repertoires originated from sorted CD3+CD56+NKG2C+, CD3+CD56+NKG2C- and CD3+CD56-NKG2C+ T cells. There were seven HCMV-seropositive donors and one seronegative donor among the eight sequenced. Topping the CD3+CD56-NKG2C+ fraction as well were these clonotypes, in a handful of donors.

The chain uses TRBV15 and TRBJ1-1; the D gene is possibly TRBD1 (6 bases). This clonotype originated in a man aged 50 or older who received an inactivated influenza vaccine. The sequencing used PBMCs from blood, collected on the day of vaccination. This CDR3 is CATSRGSGVTEAFF. CDR3 in DNA: TGTGCCACCAGCAGAGGCTCAGGGGTTACTGAAGCTTTCTTT.